These T cell receptor beta chains were read from a single sample in a study of blood T cell repertoires in COVID-19. Some clones are missing from TCRdb's copy, which holds only in-frame ones; the method was immunoSEQ multiplex PCR. The sample consists of tens of thousands of clones, around 77% of them appearing once. Sequenced input: peripheral blood. All receptors derive from an older man with active or convalescent COVID-19. Both conserved end residues are part of each CDR3. The D gene is left open where the match is weak. Expanded clones get a size class; other rows say once, few or many, or leave the size out.

V	J	D	size	CDR3	DNA
TRBV5-5	TRBJ1-3	TRBD1	once	CASSWEGQGPGNTIYF	TGTGCCAGCAGCTGGGAAGGACAGGGCCCTGGAAACACCATATATTTT
TRBV30	TRBJ1-2	TRBD1	-	CAWSRDRALANYGYTF	TGTGCCTGGAGCCGAGACAGGGCCTTAGCTAACTATGGCTACACCTTC
TRBV4-1	TRBJ2-3	-	few	CASSQPISGPSTDTQYF	TGCGCCAGCAGCCAACCCATCTCGGGTCCTTCCACAGATACGCAGTATTTT
TRBV14	TRBJ2-3	-	once	CASSQRRSGSSTDTQYF	TGTGCCAGCAGCCAGAGGAGGTCCGGGTCTAGCACAGATACGCAGTATTTT
TRBV3-1/TRBV3-2	TRBJ1-5	-	-	CASSPSFQGWSNQPQHF	TGTGCCAGCAGCCCCTCCTTTCAGGGGTGGAGCAATCAGCCCCAGCATTTT
TRBV4-1	TRBJ2-3	TRBD2	-	CASSHLSGGGFTDTQYF	TGCGCCAGCAGCCACCTCTCTGGCGGGGGTTTCACAGATACGCAGTATTTT
TRBV10-3	TRBJ2-5	TRBD2	once	CAMGAGGGQETQYF	TGTGCCATGGGTGCGGGAGGGGGTCAAGAGACCCAGTACTTC
TRBV7-8	TRBJ1-2	-	-	CASSFSGGGNYGYTF	TGTGCCAGCAGCTTTTCAGGCGGGGGGAACTATGGCTACACCTTC
TRBV19	TRBJ1-5	-	-	CASSSGQFVSNQPQHF	TGTGCCAGTAGTTCAGGACAGTTCGTTAGCAATCAGCCCCAGCATTTT
TRBV3-1/TRBV3-2	TRBJ1-6	-	once	CASSPRSYNSPLHF	TGTGCCAGCAGCCCTCGCTCCTATAATTCACCCCTCCACTTT
TRBV5-4	TRBJ1-2	-	-	CASSLEKGMQDGYTF	TGTGCCAGCAGCTTGGAAAAGGGGATGCAAGATGGCTACACCTTC
TRBV7-8	TRBJ1-1	-	-	CASSLGVGGRVGMNTEAFF	TGTGCCAGCAGCTTAGGAGTTGGGGGCAGGGTCGGGATGAACACTGAAGCTTTCTTT
TRBV27	TRBJ2-3	TRBD2	-	CASLRTSGSTDTQYF	TGTGCCAGCCTAAGGACTAGCGGATCCACAGATACGCAGTATTTT
TRBV4-2	TRBJ2-5	TRBD2	-	CASSQGGLVAGGGETQYF	TGTGCCAGCAGCCAAGGGGGATTAGTGGCGGGGGGCGGAGAGACCCAGTACTTC
TRBV3-1/TRBV3-2	TRBJ2-5	TRBD1	once	CASSQKGATKATQYF	TGTGCCAGCAGCCAGAAGGGGGCCACAAAGGCGACCCAGTACTTC
TRBV13	TRBJ2-5	TRBD1	-	CASSLRQGDLRYF	TGTGCCAGCAGCTTAAGACAGGGGGACCTTAGGTACTTC
TRBV19	TRBJ1-2	-	-	CASISTVYGYTF	TGTGCCAGTATTTCGACAGTCTATGGCTACACCTTC
TRBV13	TRBJ2-2	TRBD1	-	CASRQGANTGELFF	TGTGCCAGCAGACAGGGGGCGAACACCGGGGAGCTGTTTTTT
TRBV6-4	TRBJ2-6	-	once	CASSVQGPPISGANVLTF	TGTGCCAGCAGTGTACAGGGACCGCCGATCTCTGGGGCCAACGTCCTGACTTTC
TRBV4-3	TRBJ1-1	-	-	CASSQEDRGTEAFF	TGCGCCAGCAGCCAAGAGGATAGGGGCACTGAAGCTTTCTTT
TRBV3-1/TRBV3-2	TRBJ1-4	-	-	CASSLTGSGIEKLFF	TGTGCCAGCAGCCTCACAGGGTCGGGGATTGAAAAACTGTTTTTT
TRBV6-5	TRBJ2-7	TRBD1	-	CASRPRDSSYEQYF	TGTGCCAGCAGGCCTAGGGACAGCTCCTACGAGCAGTACTTC
TRBV10-3	TRBJ2-3	TRBD2	-	CAISDDARGGATDTQYF	TGTGCCATCAGTGATGATGCTCGGGGGGGCGCCACAGATACGCAGTATTTT
TRBV6-4	TRBJ1-2	-	once	CASSSGEGSGYTF	TGTGCCAGCAGCTCCGGCGAGGGTTCTGGCTACACCTTC
TRBV13	TRBJ2-5	-	many	CASGNEGAQETQYF	TGTGCCAGCGGGAATGAAGGGGCCCAAGAGACCCAGTACTTC
TRBV4-1	TRBJ2-7	TRBD2	-	CASSQPSGRPPSYEQYF	TGCGCCAGCAGCCAACCTAGCGGGAGGCCCCCCTCCTACGAGCAGTACTTC
TRBV7-2	TRBJ2-3	TRBD2	-	CASRPRREATDTQYF	TGTGCCAGCAGACCTAGACGGGAGGCCACAGATACGCAGTATTTT
TRBV4-2	TRBJ1-2	-	-	CASSPPGTTNYGYTF	TGTGCCAGCAGCCCACCAGGAACCACTAACTATGGCTACACCTTC
TRBV11-2	TRBJ1-4	-	few	CASSLAGVNEKLFF	TGTGCCAGCAGCTTAGCAGGGGTGAATGAAAAACTGTTTTTT
TRBV28	TRBJ1-5	TRBD1	-	CASSFGDRSNQHF	TGTGCCAGCAGTTTTGGGGACAGGTCCAACCAGCATTTT
TRBV19	TRBJ2-1	TRBD2	-	CASSSGRGKYNEQFF	TGTGCCAGTAGTAGCGGGAGAGGAAAGTACAATGAGCAGTTCTTC
TRBV30	TRBJ1-5	TRBD1	-	CAWRGQGAGNQPQHF	TGTGCCTGGAGAGGACAGGGTGCAGGCAATCAGCCCCAGCATTTT
TRBV18	TRBJ2-7	-	-	CASSRAAGLLREQYF	TGTGCCAGCTCACGCGCGGCTGGTCTCCTTCGTGAGCAGTACTTC
TRBV27	TRBJ2-7	TRBD2	few	CASRRLAGLSYEQYF	TGTGCCAGCAGAAGACTAGCGGGCCTCTCCTACGAGCAGTACTTC
TRBV11-1	TRBJ1-2	-	-	CASSQGGYGYTF	TGTGCCAGCAGCCAGGGAGGTTATGGCTACACCTTC
TRBV4-3	TRBJ1-2	-	-	CASSQAQGIGNYGYTF	TGCGCCAGCAGCCAAGCTCAGGGGATTGGCAACTATGGCTACACCTTC
TRBV3-1/TRBV3-2	TRBJ1-6	TRBD1	few	CASSYRGRNSPLHF	TGTGCCAGCAGCTACAGGGGCCGTAATTCACCCCTCCACTTT
TRBV7-2	TRBJ2-6	-	-	CASSARATGANVLTF	TGTGCCAGCAGCGCCAGGGCTACTGGGGCCAACGTCCTGACTTTC
TRBV7-2	TRBJ1-2	TRBD1	-	CASSPLGDRAFGYTF	TGTGCCAGCAGCCCCCTGGGGGACAGGGCGTTTGGCTACACCTTC